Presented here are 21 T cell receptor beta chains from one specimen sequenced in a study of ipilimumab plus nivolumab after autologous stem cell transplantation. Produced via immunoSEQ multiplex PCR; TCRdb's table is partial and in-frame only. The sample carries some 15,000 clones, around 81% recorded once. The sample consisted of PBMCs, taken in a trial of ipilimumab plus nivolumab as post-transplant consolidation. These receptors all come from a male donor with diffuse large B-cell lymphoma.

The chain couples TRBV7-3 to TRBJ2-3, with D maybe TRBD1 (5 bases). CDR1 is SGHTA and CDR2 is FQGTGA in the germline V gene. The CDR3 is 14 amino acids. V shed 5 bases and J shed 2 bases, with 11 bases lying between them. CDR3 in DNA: TGTGCCAGCAGCACAAAGGACACCACAGATACGCAGTATTTT. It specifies CASSTKDTTDTQYF. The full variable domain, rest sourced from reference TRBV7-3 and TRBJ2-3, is GAGVSQTPSNKVTEKGKYVELRCDPISGHTALYWYRQSLGQGPEFLIYFQGTGAADDSGLPNDRFFAVRPEGSVSTLKIQRTERGDSAVYLCASSTKDTTDTQYFGPGTRLTVL.

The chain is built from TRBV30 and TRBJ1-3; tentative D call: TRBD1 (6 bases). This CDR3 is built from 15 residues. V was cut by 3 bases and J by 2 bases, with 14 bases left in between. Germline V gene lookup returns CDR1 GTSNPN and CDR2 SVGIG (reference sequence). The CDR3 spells CAWRIKSGAGNTIYF. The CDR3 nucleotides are TGTGCCTGGAGAATAAAATCAGGGGCTGGAAACACCATATATTTT.

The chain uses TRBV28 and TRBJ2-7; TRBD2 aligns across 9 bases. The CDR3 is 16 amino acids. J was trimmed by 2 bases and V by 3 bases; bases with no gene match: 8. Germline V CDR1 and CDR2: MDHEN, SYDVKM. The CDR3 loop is CASSFHLAGLTYEQYF. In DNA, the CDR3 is TGTGCCAGCAGTTTTCACCTAGCGGGGCTAACCTACGAGCAGTACTTC. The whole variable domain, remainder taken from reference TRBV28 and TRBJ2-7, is DVKVTQSSRYLVKRTGEKVFLECVQDMDHENMFWYRQDPGLGLRLIYFSYDVKMKEKGDIPEGYSVSREKKERFSLILESASTNQTSMYLCASSFHLAGLTYEQYFGPGTRLTVT.

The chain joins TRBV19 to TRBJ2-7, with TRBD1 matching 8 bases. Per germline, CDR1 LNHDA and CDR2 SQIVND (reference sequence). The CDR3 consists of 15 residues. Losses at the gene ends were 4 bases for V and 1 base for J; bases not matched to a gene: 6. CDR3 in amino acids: CASSTPTGGSYEQYF. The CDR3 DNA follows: TGTGCCAGTAGTACCCCAACAGGGGGTTCCTACGAGCAGTACTTC.

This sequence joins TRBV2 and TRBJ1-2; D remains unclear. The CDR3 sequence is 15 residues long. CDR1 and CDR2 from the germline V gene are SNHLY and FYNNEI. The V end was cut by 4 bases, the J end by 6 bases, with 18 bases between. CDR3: CASSAVLRVKDGYTF. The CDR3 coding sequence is TGTGCCAGCAGTGCGGTCCTACGGGTCAAGGATGGCTACACCTTC.

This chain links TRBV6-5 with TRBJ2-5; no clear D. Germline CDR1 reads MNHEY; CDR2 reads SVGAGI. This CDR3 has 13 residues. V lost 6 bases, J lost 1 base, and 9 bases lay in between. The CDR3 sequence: CASRTPVQETQYF. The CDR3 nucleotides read TGTGCCAGCAGGACCCCAGTCCAAGAGACCCAGTACTTC.

The CDR3 DNA follows: TGTGCCAGCAGCCAATACGTAGGGAACACCGGGGAGCTGTTTTTT. This translates into CASSQYVGNTGELFF. V and J are TRBV4-2 and TRBJ2-2; unclear D gene. The V end lost 2 bases, the J end lost 1 base, and 8 bases lay between the germline ends. This CDR3 comprises 15 residues. Germline V gene sequence: CDR1 LGHNA, CDR2 YNFKEQ.

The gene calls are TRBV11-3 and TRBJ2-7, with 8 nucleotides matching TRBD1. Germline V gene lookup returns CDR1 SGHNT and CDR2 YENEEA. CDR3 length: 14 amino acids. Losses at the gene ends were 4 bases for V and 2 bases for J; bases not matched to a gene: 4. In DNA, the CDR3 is TGTGCCAGCAGCTCCGGACAGGGCCCCTACGAGCAGTACTTC. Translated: CASSSGQGPYEQYF. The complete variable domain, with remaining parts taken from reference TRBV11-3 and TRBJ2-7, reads EAGVVQSPRYKIIEKKQPVAFWCNPISGHNTLYWYLQNLGQGPELLIRYENEEAVDDSQLPKDRFSAERLKGVDSTLKIQPAELGDSAVYLCASSSGQGPYEQYFGPGTRLTVT.

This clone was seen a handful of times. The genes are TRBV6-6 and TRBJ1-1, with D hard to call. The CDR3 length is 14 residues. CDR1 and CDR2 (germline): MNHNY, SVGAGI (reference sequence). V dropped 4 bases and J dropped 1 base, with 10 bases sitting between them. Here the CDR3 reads CASSSTVSNTEAFF. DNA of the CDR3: TGTGCCAGCAGTTCAACGGTATCGAACACTGAAGCTTTCTTT.

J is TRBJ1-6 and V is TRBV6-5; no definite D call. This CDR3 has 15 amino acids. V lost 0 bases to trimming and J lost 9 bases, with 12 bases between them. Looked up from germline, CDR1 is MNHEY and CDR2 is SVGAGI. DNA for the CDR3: TGTGCCAGCAGTTACTCGGCAGCTCGGGGTTCACCCCTCCACTTT. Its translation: CASSYSAARGSPLHF.

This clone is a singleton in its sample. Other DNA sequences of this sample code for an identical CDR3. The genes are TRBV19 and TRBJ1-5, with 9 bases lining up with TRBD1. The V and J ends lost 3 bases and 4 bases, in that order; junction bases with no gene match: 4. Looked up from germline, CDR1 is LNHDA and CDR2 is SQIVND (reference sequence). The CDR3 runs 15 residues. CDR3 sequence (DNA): TGTGCCAGTAGTATTTTGACAGGGGGTAATCAGCCCCAGCATTTT. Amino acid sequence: CASSILTGGNQPQHF.

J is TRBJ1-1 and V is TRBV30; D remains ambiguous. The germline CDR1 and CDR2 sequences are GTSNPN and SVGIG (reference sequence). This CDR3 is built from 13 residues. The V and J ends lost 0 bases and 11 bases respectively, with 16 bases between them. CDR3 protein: CAWSVNWERRAFF. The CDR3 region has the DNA TGTGCCTGGAGTGTTAATTGGGAACGGCGGGCTTTCTTT. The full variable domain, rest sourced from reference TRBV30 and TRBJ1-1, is SQTIHQWPATLVQPVGSPLSLECTVEGTSNPNLYWYRQAAGRGLQLLFYSVGIGQISSEVPQNLSASRPQDRQFILSSKKLLLSDSGFYLCAWSVNWERRAFFGQGTRLTVV.

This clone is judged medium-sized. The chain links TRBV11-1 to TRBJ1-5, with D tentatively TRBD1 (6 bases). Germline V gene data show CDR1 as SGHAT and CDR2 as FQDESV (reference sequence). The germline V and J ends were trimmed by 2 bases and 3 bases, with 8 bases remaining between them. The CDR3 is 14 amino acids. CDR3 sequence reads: CASSLTGTNQPQHF. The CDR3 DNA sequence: TGTGCCAGCAGCTTAACAGGGACCAATCAGCCCCAGCATTTT.

Here the CDR3 DNA reads TGTGCCAGCAGCGCAAGACAGCTATCAACTAATGAAAAACTGTTTTTT. This gives the protein CASSARQLSTNEKLFF. The chain combines TRBV7-8 with TRBJ1-4, with D possibly TRBD1 on 5 matching bases. The CDR3 contains 16 residues. V lost 5 bases and J 0 bases, leaving 13 bases between the germline ends. CDR1 SGHVS and CDR2 FQNEAQ come from the germline V gene.

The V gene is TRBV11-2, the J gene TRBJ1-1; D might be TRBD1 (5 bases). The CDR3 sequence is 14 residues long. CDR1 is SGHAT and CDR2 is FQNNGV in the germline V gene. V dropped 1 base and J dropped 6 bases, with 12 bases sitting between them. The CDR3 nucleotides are TGTGCCAGCAGCTTAGTCCGGCAGGGCCCTGAAGCTTTCTTT. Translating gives CASSLVRQGPEAFF.

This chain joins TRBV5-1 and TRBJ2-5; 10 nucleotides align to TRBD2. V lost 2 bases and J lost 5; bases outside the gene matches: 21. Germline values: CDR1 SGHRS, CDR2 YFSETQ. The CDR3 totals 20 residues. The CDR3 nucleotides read TGCGCCAGCAGCTTTTCCCAACCGGGACTAGCGTCTGTTCGGTGGGAGACCCAGTACTTC. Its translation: CASSFSQPGLASVRWETQYF.

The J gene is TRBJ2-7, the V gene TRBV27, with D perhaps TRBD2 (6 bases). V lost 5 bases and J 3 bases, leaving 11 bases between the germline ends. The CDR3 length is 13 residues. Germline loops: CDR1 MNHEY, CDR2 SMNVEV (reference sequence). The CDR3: CASSPGTVYEQYF. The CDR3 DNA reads TGTGCCAGCAGTCCAGGGACTGTCTACGAGCAGTACTTC.

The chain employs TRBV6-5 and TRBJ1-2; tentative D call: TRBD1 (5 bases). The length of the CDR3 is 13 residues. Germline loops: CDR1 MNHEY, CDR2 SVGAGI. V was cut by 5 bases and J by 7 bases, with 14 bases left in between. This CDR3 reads CASSRGHNTGYTF. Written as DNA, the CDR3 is TGTGCCAGCAGTCGAGGACACAATACTGGCTACACCTTC.

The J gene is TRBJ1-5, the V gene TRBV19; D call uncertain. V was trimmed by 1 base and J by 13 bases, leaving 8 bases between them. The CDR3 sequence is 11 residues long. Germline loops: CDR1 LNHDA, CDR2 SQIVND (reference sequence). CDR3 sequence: CASSIGRTQHF. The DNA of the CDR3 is TGTGCCAGTAGTATAGGGAGGACTCAGCATTTT.

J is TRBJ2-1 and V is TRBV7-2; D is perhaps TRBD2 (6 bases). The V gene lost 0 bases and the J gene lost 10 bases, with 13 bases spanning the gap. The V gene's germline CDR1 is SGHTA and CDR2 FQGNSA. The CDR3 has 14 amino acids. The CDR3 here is CASSLAGGVLEQFF. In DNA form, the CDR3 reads TGTGCCAGCAGCTTAGCAGGAGGGGTCTTAGAGCAGTTCTTC.

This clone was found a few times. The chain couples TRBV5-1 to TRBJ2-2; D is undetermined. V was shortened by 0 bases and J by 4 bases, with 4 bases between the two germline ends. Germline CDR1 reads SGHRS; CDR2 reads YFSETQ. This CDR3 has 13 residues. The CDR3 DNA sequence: TGCGCCAGCAGCTTGGCCACCACCGGGGAGCTGTTTTTT. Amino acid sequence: CASSLATTGELFF.